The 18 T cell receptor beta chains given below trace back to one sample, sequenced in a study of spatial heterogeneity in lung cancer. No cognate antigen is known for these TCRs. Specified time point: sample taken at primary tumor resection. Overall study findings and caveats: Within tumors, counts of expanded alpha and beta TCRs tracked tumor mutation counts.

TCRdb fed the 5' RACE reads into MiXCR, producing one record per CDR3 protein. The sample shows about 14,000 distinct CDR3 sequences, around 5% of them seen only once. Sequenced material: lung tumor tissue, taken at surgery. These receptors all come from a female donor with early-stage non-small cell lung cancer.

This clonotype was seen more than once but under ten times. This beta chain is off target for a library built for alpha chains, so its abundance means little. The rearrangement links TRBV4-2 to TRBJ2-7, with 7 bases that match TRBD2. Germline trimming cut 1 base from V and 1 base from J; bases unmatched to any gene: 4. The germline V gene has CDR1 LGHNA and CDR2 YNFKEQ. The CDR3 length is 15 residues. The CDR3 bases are TGTGCCAGCAGCCAAGCTAGCGGAATTTCCTACGAGCAGTACTTC. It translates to CASSQASGISYEQYF.

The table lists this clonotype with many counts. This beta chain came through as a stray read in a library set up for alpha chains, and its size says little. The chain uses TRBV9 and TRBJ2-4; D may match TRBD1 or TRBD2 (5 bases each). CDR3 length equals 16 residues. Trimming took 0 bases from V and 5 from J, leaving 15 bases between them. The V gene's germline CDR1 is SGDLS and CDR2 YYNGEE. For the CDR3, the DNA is TGTGCCAGCAGCGTAGATGGAGTTGGGGACCAAAACATTCAGTACTTC. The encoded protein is CASSVDGVGDQNIQYF.

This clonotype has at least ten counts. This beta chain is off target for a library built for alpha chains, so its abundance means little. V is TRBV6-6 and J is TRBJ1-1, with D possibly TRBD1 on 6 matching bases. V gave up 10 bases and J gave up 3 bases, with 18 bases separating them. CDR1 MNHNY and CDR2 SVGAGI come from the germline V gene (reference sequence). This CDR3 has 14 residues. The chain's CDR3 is CATRGGMGYTEAFF. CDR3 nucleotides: TGTGCCACAAGGGGGGGCATGGGCTACACTGAAGCTTTCTTT.

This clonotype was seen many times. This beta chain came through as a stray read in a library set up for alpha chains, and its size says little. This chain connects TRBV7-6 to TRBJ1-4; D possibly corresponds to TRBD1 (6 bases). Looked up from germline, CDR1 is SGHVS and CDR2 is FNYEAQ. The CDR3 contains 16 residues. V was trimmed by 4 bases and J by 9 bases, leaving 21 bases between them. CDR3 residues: CASSSRGDRSPQKLFF. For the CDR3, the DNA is TGTGCCAGCAGCTCCAGGGGCGACAGGAGTCCCCAAAAACTGTTTTTT.

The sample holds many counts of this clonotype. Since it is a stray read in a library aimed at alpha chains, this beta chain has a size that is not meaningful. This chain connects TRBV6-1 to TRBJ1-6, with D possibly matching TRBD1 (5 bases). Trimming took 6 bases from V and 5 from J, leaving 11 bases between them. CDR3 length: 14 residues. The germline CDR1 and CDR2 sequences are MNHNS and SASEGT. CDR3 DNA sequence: TGTGCCAGCAGATCATCGGGGGATAATTCACCCCTCCACTTT. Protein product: CASRSSGDNSPLHF.

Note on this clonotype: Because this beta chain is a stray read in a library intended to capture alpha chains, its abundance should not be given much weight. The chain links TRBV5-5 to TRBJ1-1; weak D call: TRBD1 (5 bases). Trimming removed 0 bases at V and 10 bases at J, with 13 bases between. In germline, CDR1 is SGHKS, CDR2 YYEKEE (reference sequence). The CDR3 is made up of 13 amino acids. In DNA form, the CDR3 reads TGTGCCAGCAGCTTGGTGGCGCAGGGCGCAGCTTTCTTT. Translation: CASSLVAQGAAFF. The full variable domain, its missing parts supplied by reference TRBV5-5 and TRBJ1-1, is DAGVTQSPTHLIKTRGQQVTLRCSPISGHKSVSWYQQVLGQGPQFIFQYYEKEERGRGNFPDRFSARQFPNYSSELNVNALLLGDSALYLCASSLVAQGAAFFGQGTRLTVV.

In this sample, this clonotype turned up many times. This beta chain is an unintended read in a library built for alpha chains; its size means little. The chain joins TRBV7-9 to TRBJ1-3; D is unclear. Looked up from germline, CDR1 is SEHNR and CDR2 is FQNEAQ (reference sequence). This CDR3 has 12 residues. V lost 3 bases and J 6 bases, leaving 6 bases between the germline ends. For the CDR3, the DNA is TGTGCCAGCAGCTTGCAGCTAAACACCATATATTTT. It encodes CASSLQLNTIYF.

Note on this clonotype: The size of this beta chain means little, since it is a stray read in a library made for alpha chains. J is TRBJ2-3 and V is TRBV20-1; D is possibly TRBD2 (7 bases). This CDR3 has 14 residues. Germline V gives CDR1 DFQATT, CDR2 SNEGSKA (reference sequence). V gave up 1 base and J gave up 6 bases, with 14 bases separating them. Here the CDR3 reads CSARGSRGRDTQYF. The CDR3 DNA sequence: TGCAGTGCTAGAGGGTCGCGGGGGCGCGATACGCAGTATTTT.

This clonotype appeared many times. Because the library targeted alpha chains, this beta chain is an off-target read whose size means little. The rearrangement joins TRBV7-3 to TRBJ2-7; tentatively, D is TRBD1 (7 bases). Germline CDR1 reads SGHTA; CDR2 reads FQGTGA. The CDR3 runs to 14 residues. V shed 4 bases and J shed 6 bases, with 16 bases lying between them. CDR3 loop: CASSSLAGGFEQYF. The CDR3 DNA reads TGTGCCAGCAGCTCCCTTGCAGGGGGGTTCGAGCAGTACTTC.

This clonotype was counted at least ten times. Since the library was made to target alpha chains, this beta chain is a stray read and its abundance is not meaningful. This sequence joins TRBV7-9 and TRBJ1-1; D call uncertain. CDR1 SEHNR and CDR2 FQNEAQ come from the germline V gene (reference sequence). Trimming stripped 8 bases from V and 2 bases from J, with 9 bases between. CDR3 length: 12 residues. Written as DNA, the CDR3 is TGTGCCAGCGTCCTGTTTAACACTGAAGCTTTCTTT. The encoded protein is CASVLFNTEAFF.

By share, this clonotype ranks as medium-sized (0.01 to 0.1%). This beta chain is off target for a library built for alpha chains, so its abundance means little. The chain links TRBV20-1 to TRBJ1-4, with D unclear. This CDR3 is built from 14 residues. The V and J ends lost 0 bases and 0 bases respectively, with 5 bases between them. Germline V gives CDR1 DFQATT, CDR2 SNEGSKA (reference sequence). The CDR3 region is CSARDLATNEKLFF. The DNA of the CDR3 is TGCAGTGCTAGAGATTTAGCAACTAATGAAAAACTGTTTTTT.

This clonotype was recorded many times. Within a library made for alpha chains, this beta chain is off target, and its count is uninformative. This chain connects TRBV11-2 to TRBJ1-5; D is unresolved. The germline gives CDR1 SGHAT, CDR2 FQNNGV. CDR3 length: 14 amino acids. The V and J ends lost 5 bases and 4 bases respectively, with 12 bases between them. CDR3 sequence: CASSRGRVNQPQHF. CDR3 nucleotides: TGTGCCAGCAGCCGCGGACGGGTAAATCAGCCCCAGCATTTT.

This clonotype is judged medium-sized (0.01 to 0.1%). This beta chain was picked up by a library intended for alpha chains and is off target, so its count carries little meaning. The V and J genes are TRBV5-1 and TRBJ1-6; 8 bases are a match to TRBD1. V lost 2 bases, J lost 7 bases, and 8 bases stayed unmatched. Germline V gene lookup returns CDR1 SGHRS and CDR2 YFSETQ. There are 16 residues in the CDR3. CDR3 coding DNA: TGCGCCAGCAGCTTAAATCGACAGGGGAGGAATTCACCCCTCCACTTT. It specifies CASSLNRQGRNSPLHF.

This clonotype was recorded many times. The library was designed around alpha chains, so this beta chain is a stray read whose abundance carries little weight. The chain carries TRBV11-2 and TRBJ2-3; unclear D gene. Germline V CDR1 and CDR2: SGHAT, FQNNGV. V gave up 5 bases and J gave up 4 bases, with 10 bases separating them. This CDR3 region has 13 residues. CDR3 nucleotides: TGTGCCAGCAGCCGAAACCCCGCAGATACGCAGTATTTT. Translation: CASSRNPADTQYF.

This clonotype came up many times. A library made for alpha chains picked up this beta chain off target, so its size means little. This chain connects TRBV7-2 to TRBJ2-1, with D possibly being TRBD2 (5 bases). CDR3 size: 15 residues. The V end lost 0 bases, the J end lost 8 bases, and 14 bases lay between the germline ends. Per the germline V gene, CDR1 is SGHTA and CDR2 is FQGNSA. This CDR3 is CASSLASREGYEQFF. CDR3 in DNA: TGTGCCAGCAGCTTAGCGTCCCGTGAGGGCTATGAGCAGTTCTTC. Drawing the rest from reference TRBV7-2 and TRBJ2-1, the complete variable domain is GAGVSQSPSNKVTEKGKDVELRCDPISGHTALYWYRQSLGQGLEFLIYFQGNSAPDKSGLPSDRFSAERTGGSVSTLTIQRTQQEDSAVYLCASSLASREGYEQFFGPGTRLTVL.

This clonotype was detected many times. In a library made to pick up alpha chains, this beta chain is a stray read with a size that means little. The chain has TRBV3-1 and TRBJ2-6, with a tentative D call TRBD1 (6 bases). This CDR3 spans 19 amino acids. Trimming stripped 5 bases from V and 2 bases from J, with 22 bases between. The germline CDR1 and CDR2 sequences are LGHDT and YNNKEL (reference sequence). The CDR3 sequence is CASSSAGTSRTAGANVLTF. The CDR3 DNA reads TGTGCCAGCAGCAGTGCCGGGACATCGAGGACAGCTGGGGCCAACGTCCTGACTTTC.

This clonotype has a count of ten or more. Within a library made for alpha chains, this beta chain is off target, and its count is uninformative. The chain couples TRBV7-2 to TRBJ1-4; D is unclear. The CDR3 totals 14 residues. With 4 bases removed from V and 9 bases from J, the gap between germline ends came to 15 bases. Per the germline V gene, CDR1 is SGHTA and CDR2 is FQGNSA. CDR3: CASSSDRQWKKLFF. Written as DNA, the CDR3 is TGTGCCAGCAGCTCCGACCGGCAGTGGAAAAAACTGTTTTTT. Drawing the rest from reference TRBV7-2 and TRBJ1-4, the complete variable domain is GAGVSQSPSNKVTEKGKDVELRCDPISGHTALYWYRQSLGQGLEFLIYFQGNSAPDKSGLPSDRFSAERTGGSVSTLTIQRTQQEDSAVYLCASSSDRQWKKLFFGSGTQLSVL.

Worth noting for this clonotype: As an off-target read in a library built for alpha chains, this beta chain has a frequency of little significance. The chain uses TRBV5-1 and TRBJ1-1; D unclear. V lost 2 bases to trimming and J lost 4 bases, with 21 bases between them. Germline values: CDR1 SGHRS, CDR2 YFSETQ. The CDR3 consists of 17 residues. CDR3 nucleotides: TGCGCCAGCAGCTTAGGGCTTGTTGGTGTTCGGGGCACTGAAGCTTTCTTT. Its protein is CASSLGLVGVRGTEAFF. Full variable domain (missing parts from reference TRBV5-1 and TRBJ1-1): KAGVTQTPRYLIKTRGQQVTLSCSPISGHRSVSWYQQTPGQGLQFLFEYFSETQRNKGNFPGRFSGRQFSNSRSEMNVSTLELGDSALYLCASSLGLVGVRGTEAFFGQGTRLTVV.